This entry concerns a single T cell receptor (beta chain). Its antigen remains unidentified. No much larger clonotype is one base removed from it; base qualities were not supplied. The sample is drawn from a study of shared clonotypes between healthy human individuals (TCRdb year 2020). Context from the whole study: The cohort comprised two women and a few men aged 18 to 49 years. For each donor, three plates each were used for CD4 naive and CD4 memory, two plates were used for CD8 naive, and one plate was used for CD8 memory. To estimate repertoire size and how much clonotypes are shared between individuals, the study performed deep sequencing of blood TCR repertoires from about 5 healthy adults. To increase sequencing depth and limit assay-specific biases, TCR repertoire library preparation and sequencing were carried out by different laboratories using diverse techniques. Each donor's leukapheresis produced roughly between roughly 0.94 and 9.5 billion PBMCs. What the work shows at the level of the full study, not this receptor alone: Sampling was restricted to blood, and TCR repertoires in tissue are likely to differ from TCR repertoires in blood. Based on pairwise subsampling, the degree of clonotype sharing among donors was expected to be affected by sequencing depth. Incomplete sequencing was indicated by rarefaction of sorted-subset datasets, despite the large sequencing depth. Compared with non-shared clonotypes, clonotypes shared by all four sorted-subset donors had higher generation probabilities. Sharing across a few donors was observed for about 5% of naive CD4, over 3% of naive CD8, roughly 2.4% of memory CD4, and around 0.4% of memory CD8 clonotypes. Larger estimated clonotype richness was generally found for naive subsets than for memory subsets. The small number of donors limited the genetic and exposure-history diversity represented.

V trim: 5 bases; J trim: 0 bases; unmatched bases: 8. The germline V gene (reference sequence) gives CDR1 as SEHNR and CDR2 as FQNEAQ. The CDR3 numbers 16 residues from cysteine through phenylalanine. This entry keeps only the CDR3 DNA: 48 bases, framed from base 1. Using the deep immunoSEQ assay, multiplex PCR amplified TCR CDR3 regions from genomic DNA. Extracted genomic DNA from each cell subset was distributed evenly across all wells of several immunoSEQ 96-well plates, and each plate was treated as a replicate. Each replicate PCR for sorted subsets received about 180 ng genomic DNA, equal to tens of thousands of T cell genomes. Purified libraries were quantified with a Qubit 3.0 fluorometer, sized on a Bioanalyzer 2100, and re-quantified with the KAPA Library Quantification kit. A separate single-read 150-cycle Illumina NextSeq 550 flow cell was used to sequence each immunoSEQ 96-well plate. For the original study's pipeline: Because the immunoSEQ output held only junctional sequences and lacked quality scores, the filtering could not match the filtering applied to full-length reads. Sequences were annotated with PyIR, a Python wrapper for IgBLAST v1.9, and V/J genes and CDR3 were assigned using IMGT germline references. Reads were removed for weak V/J assignments (E-value above 1e-6), missing CDR3, stop codons, out-of-frame junctions, or ambiguous translated residues. A V3J clonotype was defined by an identical inferred V gene, J gene, and CDR3 amino acid sequence. To compute the percentage overlap between repertoires, the number of shared unique clonotypes was divided by the size of the smaller repertoire. Richness of each repertoire was evaluated using RTK rarefaction, the Chao1 estimator, and Recon v2.1 estimates of unobserved clonotypes. Generation probabilities for all TCRbeta clonotypes obtained by the gDNA method from a handful of donors were computed using OLGA. TCRdb's version of the immuneACCESS table is confined to in-frame rearrangements and falls short of the full clone set. An unresolved V gene accounts for under half of the shortfall where checked; the remainder is of unknown origin. The V and J calls and the clone size are those of that table, but D and trimming were determined from the DNA. The table for this sample lists roughly 650,000 clones; approximately 97% of them were counted only once. Approximately 0.057% of the sample comes from the top ten.

Healthy HIV-negative adults with no recently reported acute infections or vaccinations were included as donors. Every donor was a Caucasian adult residing in Nashville, Tennessee, USA. Magnetic negative selection was used to enrich CD4+ T cells, after which naive cells were positively selected on CD45RA and the negative fraction became the memory subset. Blood was obtained by leukapheresis, after which PBMCs were separated by Ficoll-Histopaque density gradient centrifugation and cryopreserved in liquid nitrogen vapor phase. Purity and quantity of every magnetically sorted T cell population were checked by analytical flow cytometry. Genomic DNA was isolated from every sorted fraction and measured by UV absorbance on a Nanodrop 2000c.

The sequence came from a woman under 40 in good health. Recombination connected TRBV7-9 to TRBJ1-1; the central 8 bases match TRBD1. Sequencing used naive CD4+ T cells sorted from blood. Explained via the paper, the cell subset or site label denotes: CD45RA+ positively selected. The encoded CDR3 is CASSPRDRLMNTEAFF. The sequenced DNA: TGTGCCAGCAGCCCCCGGGACAGGCTAATGAACACTGAAGCTTTCTTT.